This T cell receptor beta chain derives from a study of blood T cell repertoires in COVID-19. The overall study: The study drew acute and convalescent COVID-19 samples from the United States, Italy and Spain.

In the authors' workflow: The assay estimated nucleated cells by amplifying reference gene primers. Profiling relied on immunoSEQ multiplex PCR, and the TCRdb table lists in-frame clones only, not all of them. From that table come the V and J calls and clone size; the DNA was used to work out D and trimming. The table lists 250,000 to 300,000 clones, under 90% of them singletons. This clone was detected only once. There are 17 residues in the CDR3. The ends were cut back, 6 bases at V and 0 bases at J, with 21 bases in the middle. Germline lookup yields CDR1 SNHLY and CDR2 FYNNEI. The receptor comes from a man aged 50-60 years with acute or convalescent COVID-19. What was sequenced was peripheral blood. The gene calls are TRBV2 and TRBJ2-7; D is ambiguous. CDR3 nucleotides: TGTGCCAGCAGGCCAATGCGTGGGCCCCATCCCTCCTACGAGCAGTACTTC. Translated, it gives CASRPMRGPHPSYEQYF.